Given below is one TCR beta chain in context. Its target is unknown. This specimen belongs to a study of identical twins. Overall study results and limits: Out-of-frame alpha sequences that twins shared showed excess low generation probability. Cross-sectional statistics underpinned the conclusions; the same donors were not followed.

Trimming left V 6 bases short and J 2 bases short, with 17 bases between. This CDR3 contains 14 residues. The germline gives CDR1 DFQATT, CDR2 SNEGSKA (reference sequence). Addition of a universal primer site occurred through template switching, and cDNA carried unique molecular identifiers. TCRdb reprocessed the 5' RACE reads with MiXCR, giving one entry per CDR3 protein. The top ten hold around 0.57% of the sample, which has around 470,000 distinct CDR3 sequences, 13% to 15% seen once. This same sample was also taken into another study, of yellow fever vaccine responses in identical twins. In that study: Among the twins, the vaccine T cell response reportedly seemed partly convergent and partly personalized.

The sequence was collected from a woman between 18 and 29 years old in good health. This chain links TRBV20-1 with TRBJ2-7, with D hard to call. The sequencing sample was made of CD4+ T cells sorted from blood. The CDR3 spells CSASPPMNAYEQYF. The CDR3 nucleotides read TGCAGTGCCAGCCCGCCAATGAACGCCTACGAGCAGTACTTC.